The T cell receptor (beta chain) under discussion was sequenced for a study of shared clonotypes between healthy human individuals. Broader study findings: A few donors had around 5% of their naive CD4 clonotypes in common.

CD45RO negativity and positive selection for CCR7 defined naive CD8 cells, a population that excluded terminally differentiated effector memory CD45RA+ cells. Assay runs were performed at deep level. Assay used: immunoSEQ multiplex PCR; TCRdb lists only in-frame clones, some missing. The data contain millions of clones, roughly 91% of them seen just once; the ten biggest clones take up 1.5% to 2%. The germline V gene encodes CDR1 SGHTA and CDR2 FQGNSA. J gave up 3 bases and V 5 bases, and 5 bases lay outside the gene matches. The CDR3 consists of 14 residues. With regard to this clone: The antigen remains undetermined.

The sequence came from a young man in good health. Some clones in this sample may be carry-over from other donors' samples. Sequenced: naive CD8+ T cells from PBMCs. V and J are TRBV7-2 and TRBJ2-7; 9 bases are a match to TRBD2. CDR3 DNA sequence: TGTGCCAGCAGCCCCACTAGCGGGTACTACGAGCAGTACTTC. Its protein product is CASSPTSGYYEQYF.